The clone carrying this TCR beta chain was detected only a few times. Its matching antigen is unknown. The sample is drawn from a study of OX40 agonist ivuxolimab in advanced cancers. In the study overall: Participants, around 80% male, averaged about 59 years of age, ranging from 23 to 79.

Samples were taken at baseline and on day 1 of cycles 4 and 7. Study-wide results and caveats: Low normalized T-cell clonal expansion was also seen in some nonresponders.

Profiling relied on immunoSEQ multiplex PCR, and the TCRdb table lists in-frame clones only, not all of them. The data contain about 18,000 clones, approximately 70% of them singletons. This CDR3 is 13 amino acids long. The V end lost 5 bases, the J end lost 4 bases, and 10 bases lay between the germline ends. The germline CDR1 and CDR2 sequences are SGHRS and YFSETQ. V usage is TRBV5-1 and J usage is TRBJ2-1, with a tentative D call TRBD1 (6 bases). Sequenced here: CD4+ or CD8+ T cells sorted from blood, sampled in a trial of the OX40 agonist ivuxolimab. This TCR derives from an adult with an advanced solid tumor such as melanoma, head and neck, liver or kidney cancer. The CDR3: CASRDTGYNEQFF. CDR3 DNA: TGCGCCAGCAGGGACACAGGGTACAATGAGCAGTTCTTC.